The text below deals with one T cell receptor (beta chain). The sample originates from a study of cytomegalovirus exposure and HLA in healthy donors. Overall study context: HLA-typed donors were the source of approximately 80 million unique TCRs, which an early data release held.

13 Jbeta primers and 60 Vbeta primers were used for the PCR. Clones were read by immunoSEQ multiplex PCR, and TCRdb kept only the in-frame ones, dropping some. The table includes 50,000 to 60,000 clones, 73% detected once. CDR3 size: 12 residues. Germline-derived CDR1 and CDR2 are SQVTM and ANQGSEA. The germline V and J ends were trimmed by 7 bases and 1 base, with 11 bases remaining between them. This chain joins TRBV29-1 and TRBJ2-7, with D perhaps matching TRBD2 (5 bases). Sequencing was performed on PBMCs. This sequence originates from a young man in good health and CMV-seronegative. The CDR3 loop is CSAGGGSYEQYF. CDR3 in DNA: TGCAGCGCCGGCGGCGGGTCCTACGAGCAGTACTTC.